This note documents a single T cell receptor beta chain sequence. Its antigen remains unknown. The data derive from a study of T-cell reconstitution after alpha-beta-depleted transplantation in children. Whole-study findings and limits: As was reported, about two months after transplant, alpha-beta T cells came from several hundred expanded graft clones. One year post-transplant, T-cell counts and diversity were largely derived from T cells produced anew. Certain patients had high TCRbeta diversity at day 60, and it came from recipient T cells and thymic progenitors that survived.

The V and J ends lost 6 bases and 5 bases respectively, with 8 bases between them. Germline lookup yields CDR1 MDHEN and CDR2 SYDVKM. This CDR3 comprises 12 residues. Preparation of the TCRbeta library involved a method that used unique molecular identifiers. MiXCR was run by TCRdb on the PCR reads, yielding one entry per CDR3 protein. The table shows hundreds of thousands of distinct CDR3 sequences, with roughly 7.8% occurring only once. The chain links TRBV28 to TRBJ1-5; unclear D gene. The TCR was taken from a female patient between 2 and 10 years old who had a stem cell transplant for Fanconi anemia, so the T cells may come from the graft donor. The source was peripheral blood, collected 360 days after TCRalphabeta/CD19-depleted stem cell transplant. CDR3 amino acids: CASRYRYQPQHF. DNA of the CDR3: TGTGCCAGCAGGTACAGATATCAGCCCCAGCATTTT.